This TCR beta chain came from a study of cytomegalovirus exposure and HLA in healthy donors. Findings and caveats of the study: Reported findings show TCR beta sequences accurately forecast HLA-A and HLA-B alleles in most subjects. An analysis that came later showed most CMV-associated TCR beta chains appearing HLA-restricted. Immune exposure data for these donors was limited to CMV serostatus.

The ends were cut back, 8 bases at V and 5 bases at J, with 16 bases in the middle. Germline V CDR1 and CDR2: MNHNS, SASEGT. The CDR3 length is 14 residues. With respect to this clone: Its antigen is not known.

PCR employed 60 Vbeta and 13 Jbeta primers. TCRdb's table, derived via immunoSEQ multiplex PCR, lists solely in-frame clones and lacks some. The table lists fewer than 80,000 clones, roughly 71% of them singletons. This receptor was obtained from a man aged 45-65 years in good health and CMV-seropositive. Sequencing was done on a sample of PBMCs. The V and J genes are TRBV6-1 and TRBJ1-5; no definite D call. Here the CDR3 DNA reads TGTGCCAGCTTGGAGGAGCCCGGGCATCAGCCCCAGCATTTT. Translation gives CASLEEPGHQPQHF.